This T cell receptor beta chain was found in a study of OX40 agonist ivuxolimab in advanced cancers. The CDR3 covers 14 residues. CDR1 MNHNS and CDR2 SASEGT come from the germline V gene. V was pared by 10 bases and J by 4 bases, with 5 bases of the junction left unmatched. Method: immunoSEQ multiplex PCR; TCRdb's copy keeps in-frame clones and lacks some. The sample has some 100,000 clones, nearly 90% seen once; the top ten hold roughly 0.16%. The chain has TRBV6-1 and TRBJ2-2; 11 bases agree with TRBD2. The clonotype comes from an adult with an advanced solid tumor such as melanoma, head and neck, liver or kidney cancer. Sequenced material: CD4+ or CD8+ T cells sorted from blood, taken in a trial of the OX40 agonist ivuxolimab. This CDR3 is CATAGTSGTGELFF. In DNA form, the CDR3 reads TGTGCCACCGCGGGGACTAGCGGCACCGGGGAGCTGTTTTTT.